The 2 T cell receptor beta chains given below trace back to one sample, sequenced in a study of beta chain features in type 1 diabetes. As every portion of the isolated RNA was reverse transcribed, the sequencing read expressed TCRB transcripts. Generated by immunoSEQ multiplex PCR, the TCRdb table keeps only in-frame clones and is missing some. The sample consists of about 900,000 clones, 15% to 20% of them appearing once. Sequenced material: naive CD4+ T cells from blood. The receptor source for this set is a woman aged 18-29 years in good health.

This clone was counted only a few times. The CDR3 DNA follows: TGCAGTGCCAATCGAGAGACCCAGTACTTC. Translation gives CSANRETQYF. V gene TRBV20-1 combines with J gene TRBJ2-5; D uncertain. The CDR3 has 10 amino acids. In germline, CDR1 is DFQATT, CDR2 SNEGSKA (reference sequence). The V gene lost 6 bases and the J gene lost 4 bases, with 6 bases spanning the gap.

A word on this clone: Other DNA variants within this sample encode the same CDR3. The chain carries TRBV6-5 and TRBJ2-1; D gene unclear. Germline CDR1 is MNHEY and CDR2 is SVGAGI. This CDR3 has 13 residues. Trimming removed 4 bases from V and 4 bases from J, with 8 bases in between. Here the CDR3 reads CASSFDSYNEQFF. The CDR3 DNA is TGTGCCAGCAGTTTCGACTCATACAATGAGCAGTTCTTC.